These 20 T cell receptor beta chains were sequenced from one sample in a study of blood T cell repertoires in COVID-19. Produced via immunoSEQ multiplex PCR; TCRdb's table is partial and in-frame only. The sample lists about 150,000 clones, roughly 83% occurring once. The sequenced material came from peripheral blood. All receptors come from a woman aged 55-75 years with COVID-19, enrolled during active disease.

This clone was recorded a few times. The chain carries TRBV19 and TRBJ1-3; 7 bases agree with TRBD1. Trimming took 6 bases from V and 0 from J; bases not matched to a gene: 5. Germline V gene lookup returns CDR1 LNHDA and CDR2 SQIVND (reference sequence). The CDR3 totals 15 residues. In DNA form, the CDR3 reads TGTGCCAGTAGACCCGCAGGGGGCTCTGGAAACACCATATATTTT. Protein sequence: CASRPAGGSGNTIYF.

V gene TRBV5-1 combines with J gene TRBJ2-7, with 11 bases fitting TRBD1. V was pared by 4 bases and J by 4 bases, with 7 bases of the junction left unmatched. Germline V lookup: CDR1 SGHRS, CDR2 YFSETQ. The CDR3 extends over 15 amino acids. The CDR3 coding sequence is TGCGCCAGCAGCCGGCCGGGACAGGGGGGATACGAGCAGTACTTC. This codes for CASSRPGQGGYEQYF.

The sample holds one count of this clone. The chain carries TRBV5-6 and TRBJ1-2; 8 bases map to TRBD1. Germline loops: CDR1 SGHDT, CDR2 YYEEEE. V dropped 4 bases and J dropped 4; count of bases not matched to a gene: 3. This CDR3 has 13 amino acids. The CDR3 is CASSPDRGYGYTF. DNA of the CDR3: TGTGCCAGCAGCCCAGACAGGGGCTATGGCTACACCTTC.

The CDR3 spells CATGNRGSDSGANVLTF. The CDR3 nucleotides read TGTGCCACCGGGAACAGGGGATCGGACTCTGGGGCCAACGTCCTGACTTTC. The chain combines TRBV24-1 with TRBJ2-6; 7 bases line up with TRBD1. This CDR3 contains 17 residues. The trim removed 9 bases at V and 0 bases at J, leaving 10 bases unmatched. CDR1 is KGHDR and CDR2 is SFDVKD in the germline V gene.

The chain employs TRBV19 and TRBJ2-5, with TRBD2 as a possible D gene (6 bases). In germline, CDR1 is LNHDA, CDR2 SQIVND (reference sequence). This CDR3 contains 15 residues. Trimming removed 8 bases from V and 1 base from J, with 17 bases in between. CDR3 in amino acids: CASLKTGSPQETQYF. CDR3 nucleotide sequence: TGTGCCAGTCTAAAAACCGGGAGCCCCCAAGAGACCCAGTACTTC. Looking up the rest from reference TRBV19 and TRBJ2-5 gives the full variable domain: DGGITQSPKYLFRKEGQNVTLSCEQNLNHDAMYWYRQDPGQGLRLIYYSQIVNDFQKGDIAEGYSVSREKKESFPLTVTSAQKNPTAFYLCASLKTGSPQETQYFGPGTRLLVL.

J is TRBJ2-3 and V is TRBV5-1; 10 nucleotides match TRBD2. Germline assignment: CDR1 SGHRS and CDR2 YFSETQ. Trimming at V came to 1 base and at J to 3 bases, leaving 8 bases not matched to a gene. The CDR3 covers 17 residues. Here the CDR3 reads CASSLSLAGVETDTQYF. CDR3 DNA: TGCGCCAGCAGCTTGAGTCTAGCGGGGGTGGAAACAGATACGCAGTATTTT.

This clone has only one observation. The V gene is TRBV10-3, the J gene TRBJ1-1, with TRBD1 as a possible D gene (6 bases). The germline V and J ends were trimmed by 4 bases and 4 bases, with 13 bases remaining between them. Germline CDR1 reads ENHRY; CDR2 reads SYGVKD. This CDR3 comprises 14 residues. The CDR3, as DNA: TGTGCCATCAGTGTGGGAAGGGGGACCACTGAAGCTTTCTTT. Translating gives CAISVGRGTTEAFF.

The V gene is TRBV5-1, the J gene TRBJ2-3; TRBD2 agrees at 12 bases. Per the germline V gene, CDR1 is SGHRS and CDR2 is YFSETQ. The V gene end was trimmed by 7 bases and the J gene end by 2 bases; junction bases not matched to a gene: 5. The CDR3 is 15 amino acids. CDR3 coding DNA: TGCGCCAGCGTTCGACTAGCGGGGGACACAGATACGCAGTATTTT. Encoded protein: CASVRLAGDTDTQYF.

The chain links TRBV27 to TRBJ1-1, with 9 bases that match TRBD1. This CDR3 contains 15 residues. From germline, CDR1 is MNHEY and CDR2 SMNVEV (reference sequence). The V and J ends lost 5 bases and 1 base, in that order; junction bases with no gene match: 5. The CDR3, as DNA: TGTGCCAGCAGTAGCCAGGGACAGGGGAACACTGAAGCTTTCTTT. Its protein is CASSSQGQGNTEAFF.

V is TRBV10-3 and J is TRBJ1-5; 7 positions match TRBD1. Germline assignment: CDR1 ENHRY and CDR2 SYGVKD. The CDR3 runs to 14 residues. V trimming: 5 bases; J trimming: 4 bases; junction bases outside the gene matches: 5. For the CDR3, the DNA is TGTGCCATCAGTAGGCAGGGGGTGAATCAGCCCCAGCATTTT. This translates into CAISRQGVNQPQHF.

The chain uses TRBV29-1 and TRBJ2-7; 7 bases align to TRBD2. V dropped 4 bases and J dropped 6; count of bases not matched to a gene: 18. Germline loops: CDR1 SQVTM, CDR2 ANQGSEA. The CDR3 sequence is 16 residues long. The CDR3 DNA reads TGCAGCGTTGTTTTAGGGGCTAGCGGACCTGGGGGCGAGCAGTACTTC. Its protein product is CSVVLGASGPGGEQYF.

The chain has TRBV9 and TRBJ1-4, with 7 bases that match TRBD1. Germline V gives CDR1 SGDLS, CDR2 YYNGEE. V shed 0 bases, J shed 5 bases, and the junction held 4 bases outside the gene matches. The CDR3 spans 15 residues. CDR3 sequence: CASSVEGQPNEKLFF. In DNA form, the CDR3 reads TGTGCCAGCAGCGTAGAGGGACAGCCGAATGAAAAACTGTTTTTT.

The rearrangement uses TRBV5-1 and TRBJ1-2, with a tentative D call TRBD1 (6 bases). Germline V CDR1 and CDR2: SGHRS, YFSETQ. Trimming pared 3 bases from V and 7 bases from J, leaving 19 bases between. This CDR3 comprises 15 residues. CDR3 in DNA: TGCGCCAGCAGCTCGAACCGGGACACCCAGGGTGGCTACACCTTC. Its translation: CASSSNRDTQGGYTF.

The rearrangement uses TRBV13 and TRBJ1-3; a possible D gene is TRBD1 (6 bases). V lost 11 bases and J 4 bases, leaving 15 bases between the germline ends. The CDR3 is 13 amino acids. CDR1 PRHDT and CDR2 FYEKMQ come from the germline V gene (reference sequence). The CDR3 DNA follows: TGTGCCTCAGGGGTACAGTTGGGAAACACCATATATTTT. Translated, it gives CASGVQLGNTIYF.

This sequence joins TRBV6-4 and TRBJ1-1; TRBD1 matches at 9 bases. Trimming cost V 6 bases and J 8 bases; bases outside gene matches: 10. Germline V CDR1 and CDR2: MRHNA, SNTAGT. The CDR3 spans 14 residues. The CDR3 sequence is CASRPGTGSGEAFF. CDR3 nucleotides: TGTGCCAGCAGACCCGGGACAGGGAGTGGCGAAGCTTTCTTT.

The chain uses TRBV7-3 and TRBJ2-2, with D possibly being TRBD1 (7 bases). Germline loops: CDR1 SGHTA, CDR2 FQGTGA. The CDR3 runs 14 residues. Trimming cost V 5 bases and J 5 bases, with 12 bases left between them. CDR3 nucleotide sequence: TGTGCCAGCAGCGCGGGACAGCTGACCGGGGAGCTGTTTTTT. Protein: CASSAGQLTGELFF.

This clone has a count of ten or more. The CDR3 is CASSSYSTEGNYGYTF. The DNA for the CDR3 is TGTGCCAGCAGTAGCTACAGCACGGAGGGTAACTATGGCTACACCTTC. This sequence joins TRBV27 and TRBJ1-2; D unclear. The CDR3 has 16 amino acids. Looked up from germline, CDR1 is MNHEY and CDR2 is SMNVEV (reference sequence). The ends were cut back, 5 bases at V and 1 base at J, with 17 bases in the middle.

This clone was found a few times. V and J are TRBV5-6 and TRBJ1-5; 7 nucleotides line up with TRBD1. The J segment lost 2 bases and the V segment lost 3 bases, leaving 14 bases of the junction unmatched. Germline assignment: CDR1 SGHDT and CDR2 YYEEEE. This CDR3 spans 18 amino acids. The CDR3 nucleotides read TGTGCCAGCAGCTCACGCCAGACAGGGCGATTTGGCAATCAGCCCCAGCATTTT. Amino acid sequence: CASSSRQTGRFGNQPQHF.

The V call is TRBV7-3, the J call TRBJ2-1, with D possibly matching TRBD2 (5 bases). CDR1 is SGHTA and CDR2 is FQGTGA in the germline V gene. Trimming stripped 0 bases from V and 9 bases from J, with 9 bases between. The CDR3 contains 13 residues. CDR3 sequence reads: CASSLTYGIEQFF. CDR3 nucleotide sequence: TGTGCCAGCAGCTTAACGTACGGGATTGAGCAGTTCTTC.

This clone appeared a single time. V and J are TRBV5-1 and TRBJ1-1; D might be TRBD1 (5 bases). The germline CDR1 and CDR2 sequences are SGHRS and YFSETQ. Trimming removed 4 bases at V and 5 bases at J, with 18 bases between. The CDR3 has 15 residues. The CDR3 DNA follows: TGCGCCAGCAGCCGCGAACGGGGGGGAGGAACTGAAGCTTTCTTT. Translating gives CASSRERGGGTEAFF.